This T cell receptor (beta chain) was sequenced for a study of cytomegalovirus exposure and HLA in healthy donors. Study-level background: Approximately 85 million unique TCRs from HLA-typed donors were held in an early data release. The Caucasian-associated ancestry cluster contained 81% of the approximately 430 genotyped donors. Whole-study findings and limits: V- and J-gene trimming of TCR beta was linked (in a later analysis) to a missense DCLRE1C variant.

At sampling all donors were nominally healthy, likely with unrecorded immune exposures. V dropped 5 bases and J dropped 3; count of bases not matched to a gene: 4. CDR3 length equals 16 residues. The germline CDR1 and CDR2 sequences are MNHGY and SAAAGT. The PCR ran on 60 Vbeta and 13 Jbeta primers. The protocol was immunoSEQ multiplex PCR, while the TCRdb copy is restricted to in-frame clones and leaves out a portion. The sample has under 100,000 clones, under 80% seen once. In this sample, this clone turned up a few times. Its matching antigen is unknown. The chain is built from TRBV6-8 and TRBJ2-2; TRBD2 matches at 12 bases. The sample taken for sequencing was PBMCs. The sequence was collected from a human donor in good health. CDR3 DNA: TGTGCCAGCAGTAGCCGACTAGCGGGGGACACCGGGGAGCTGTTTTTT. Encoded protein: CASSSRLAGDTGELFF.